The sequence of this TCR beta chain was determined in a study of shared clonotypes between healthy human individuals. Naivety among CD8 cells was defined by CD45RO negativity and positive CCR7 selection, thereby excluding terminally differentiated effector memory CD45RA+ cells. Sequencing used immunoSEQ multiplex PCR; TCRdb keeps in-frame clones, though not all of them. The top ten clones hold approximately 1.7% of a sample with about 2.1 million clones, about 94% of them seen once. The clonotype was recovered from a man between 18 and 29 years old in good health. Some clones in this sample may be carry-over from other donors' samples. The sequenced sample was naive CD8+ T cells from PBMCs.

The CDR3 loop is CASSVPGDTEAFF. DNA of the CDR3: TGTGCCAGTAGTGTACCGGGAGATACTGAAGCTTTCTTT. The chain is built from TRBV19 and TRBJ1-1; D is uncertain. CDR1 is LNHDA, CDR2 SQIVND, per germline (reference sequence). Trimming removed 5 bases from V and 5 bases from J, with 12 bases in between. CDR3 length: 13 residues.